This T cell receptor (beta chain) was observed in a study of vaccination and CD4 T cells after COVID-19. Overall study context: Convalescent persons amounted to six males plus four females, two of whom were Hispanic.

The treatment here: roughly 11-day PBMC culture with coronavirus spike peptide pools or control peptides (ViraFEST assay). TCR sequencing followed the expansion of antigen-specific T cells with peptide pools in ViraFEST. These CD4+ T cells came from approximately 10-day cultures by negative selection. Cultured CD4+ T-cell DNA underwent Oncomine TCR Beta short-read sequencing. Using its own MiXCR run on the PCR reads, TCRdb lists one record per CDR3 protein. The repertoire holds 20,000 to 25,000 distinct CDR3 sequences, with around 63% as singletons. This clonotype has just a few counts. The antigen is unknown. The CDR3 length is 14 residues. Germline CDR1 and CDR2: SGHTA and FQGNSA. V lost 5 bases to trimming and J lost 6 bases; unmatched junction nucleotides: 7.

The J gene is TRBJ2-3, the V gene TRBV7-2, with 8 bases that match TRBD2. This clonotype was obtained from a human donor who had recovered from COVID-19. The sample taken for sequencing was CD4+ T cells from blood, cultured in vitro. The CDR3 coding sequence is TGTGCCAGCAGCCTAGGATTAGCGGGGGATACGCAGTATTTT. It translates to CASSLGLAGDTQYF.